This is a list of T cell receptor beta chains from one sample in a study of T cell responses to AZD1222 COVID-19 vaccine. Profiled with immunoSEQ multiplex PCR; TCRdb holds only in-frame clones, not every one. There are about 130,000 clones in the sample; 88% occur only once, and over 5% lies in the top ten. The sequencing here drew on peripheral blood, taken 28 days after the second AZD1222 dose. These receptors were collected from an adult who received the AZD1222 COVID-19 vaccine. CDR3s include the opening cysteine and the closing phenylalanine or tryptophan. Fields, in order: CDR3 protein, CDR3 DNA, D gene, V gene, clone size, J gene. A D gene is named only where the DNA matches it firmly. Some rows mark clone size as missing; the rest say once, few, many or name a class of expanded clone.

cdr3_aa: CASSLEGLVGSEQYF
cdr3_nt: TGTGCCAGCAGCTTGGAGGGACTAGTTGGATCCGAGCAGTACTTC
d_call: TRBD2
v_call: TRBV5-5
clone_size: -
j_call: TRBJ2-7

cdr3_aa: CASSLEQGPFREQYF
cdr3_nt: TGTGCCAGCAGCTTGGAACAGGGGCCCTTCCGGGAGCAGTACTTC
d_call: TRBD1
v_call: TRBV5-6
clone_size: -
j_call: TRBJ2-7

cdr3_aa: CASSLQGLQETQYF
cdr3_nt: TGCGCCAGCAGCTTGCAGGGGTTGCAAGAGACCCAGTACTTC
d_call: -
v_call: TRBV5-1
clone_size: -
j_call: TRBJ2-5

cdr3_aa: CASSLSLKSPLHF
cdr3_nt: TGTGCCAGCAGCTTGTCACTTAAATCACCCCTCCACTTT
d_call: -
v_call: TRBV7-9
clone_size: once
j_call: TRBJ1-6

cdr3_aa: CASSSRLINNYGYTF
cdr3_nt: TGTGCCAGCAGCAGCCGACTCATTAATAACTATGGCTACACCTTC
d_call: -
v_call: TRBV5-6
clone_size: -
j_call: TRBJ1-2

cdr3_aa: CASSIQGPGAGNTIYF
cdr3_nt: TGTGCCAGCAGCATACAGGGGCCAGGAGCTGGAAACACCATATATTTT
d_call: -
v_call: TRBV21-1
clone_size: -
j_call: TRBJ1-3

cdr3_aa: CASSSTGTSETDTQYF
cdr3_nt: TGTGCCAGCAGCTCAACCGGGACTAGCGAAACAGATACGCAGTATTTT
d_call: TRBD2
v_call: TRBV11-2
clone_size: -
j_call: TRBJ2-3

cdr3_aa: CASSPSAGRPGELFF
cdr3_nt: TGTGCCAGCAGCCCGAGCGCAGGTAGACCCGGGGAGCTGTTTTTT
d_call: -
v_call: TRBV7-2
clone_size: -
j_call: TRBJ2-2

cdr3_aa: CASSIPGRAFEQYF
cdr3_nt: TGTGCCAGTAGTATTCCAGGGAGGGCCTTTGAGCAGTACTTC
d_call: TRBD2
v_call: TRBV19
clone_size: -
j_call: TRBJ2-7

cdr3_aa: CASSPLEGDYGYTF
cdr3_nt: TGTGCCAGCAGTCCATTGGAGGGAGACTATGGCTACACCTTC
d_call: -
v_call: TRBV6-5
clone_size: -
j_call: TRBJ1-2

cdr3_aa: CASSWDRGRVAFF
cdr3_nt: TGTGCCAGCAGTTGGGACAGGGGGCGTGTAGCTTTCTTT
d_call: TRBD1
v_call: TRBV27
clone_size: -
j_call: TRBJ1-1

cdr3_aa: CASSDLTGTQYF
cdr3_nt: TGTGCCAGCAGCGACTTAACAGGGACCCAGTACTTC
d_call: -
v_call: TRBV2
clone_size: -
j_call: TRBJ2-5

cdr3_aa: CASRPGRGGTDTQYF
cdr3_nt: TGTGCCAGCAGACCCGGGAGGGGGGGAACAGATACGCAGTATTTT
d_call: TRBD2
v_call: TRBV6-5
clone_size: -
j_call: TRBJ2-3

cdr3_aa: CASSWGGLAGINEQFF
cdr3_nt: TGCGCCAGCAGCTGGGGGGGACTAGCGGGGATCAATGAGCAGTTCTTC
d_call: TRBD2
v_call: TRBV5-1
clone_size: -
j_call: TRBJ2-1

cdr3_aa: CASSLEGPSSSSYNEQFF
cdr3_nt: TGTGCCAGCAGCTTAGAGGGCCCTAGCTCGAGCTCCTACAATGAGCAGTTCTTC
d_call: -
v_call: TRBV7-9
clone_size: -
j_call: TRBJ2-1

cdr3_aa: CASTHGGGETQYF
cdr3_nt: TGTGCCAGCACTCACGGGGGAGGGGAGACCCAGTACTTC
d_call: TRBD2
v_call: TRBV2
clone_size: -
j_call: TRBJ2-5

cdr3_aa: CASSQTGIYGYTF
cdr3_nt: TGCGCCAGCAGCCAGACAGGGATCTATGGCTACACCTTC
d_call: TRBD1
v_call: TRBV5-1
clone_size: -
j_call: TRBJ1-2

cdr3_aa: CASTTGRGRQPQHF
cdr3_nt: TGTGCCAGCACCACCGGGCGGGGCCGACAGCCCCAGCATTTT
d_call: -
v_call: TRBV6-5
clone_size: -
j_call: TRBJ1-5

cdr3_aa: CASSLGLAGTTDTQYF
cdr3_nt: TGTGCCAGCAGCTTGGGGCTAGCGGGGACCACAGATACGCAGTATTTT
d_call: TRBD2
v_call: TRBV5-6
clone_size: -
j_call: TRBJ2-3

cdr3_aa: CASSYSSDTQYF
cdr3_nt: TGTGCCAGCAGTTACTCCTCGGATACGCAGTATTTT
d_call: -
v_call: TRBV6-6
clone_size: -
j_call: TRBJ2-3

cdr3_aa: CASSRQQNTEAFF
cdr3_nt: TGTGCCAGCAGTAGACAGCAGAACACTGAAGCTTTCTTT
d_call: -
v_call: TRBV28
clone_size: -
j_call: TRBJ1-1

cdr3_aa: CASSQGQGIGLYEQYF
cdr3_nt: TGTGCCAGCAGCCAGGGACAGGGAATTGGTTTATACGAGCAGTACTTC
d_call: TRBD1
v_call: TRBV14
clone_size: -
j_call: TRBJ2-7

cdr3_aa: CASSSSSNSPLHF
cdr3_nt: TGTGCCAGCAGTTCCAGTAGTAATTCACCCCTCCACTTT
d_call: -
v_call: TRBV7-9
clone_size: -
j_call: TRBJ1-6

cdr3_aa: CASIARISTDTQYF
cdr3_nt: TGTGCCAGCATAGCGCGGATAAGCACAGATACGCAGTATTTT
d_call: -
v_call: TRBV6-5
clone_size: -
j_call: TRBJ2-3

cdr3_aa: CASSLNWGLAGEQFF
cdr3_nt: TGTGCCAGCAGTTTAAATTGGGGACTAGCGGGCGAGCAGTTCTTC
d_call: TRBD2
v_call: TRBV28
clone_size: -
j_call: TRBJ2-1

cdr3_aa: CASSPGHNNQPQHF
cdr3_nt: TGTGCCAGCTCACCGGGACACAACAATCAGCCCCAGCATTTT
d_call: -
v_call: TRBV18
clone_size: -
j_call: TRBJ1-5

cdr3_aa: CASSPIGDRDTDTQYF
cdr3_nt: TGTGCCAGCAGCCCCATCGGGGACAGAGACACAGATACGCAGTATTTT
d_call: TRBD1
v_call: TRBV7-9
clone_size: -
j_call: TRBJ2-3

cdr3_aa: CASSSQTGDSYNEQFF
cdr3_nt: TGTGCCAGCAGCTCGCAAACGGGAGACTCCTACAATGAGCAGTTCTTC
d_call: -
v_call: TRBV5-4
clone_size: -
j_call: TRBJ2-1

cdr3_aa: CASSFGGAGDTIYF
cdr3_nt: TGTGCCAGCAGCTTCGGGGGGGCGGGTGACACCATATATTTT
d_call: -
v_call: TRBV11-2
clone_size: -
j_call: TRBJ1-3

cdr3_aa: CASIQTGGRNQPQHF
cdr3_nt: TGTGCCAGTATTCAAACAGGGGGGCGCAATCAGCCCCAGCATTTT
d_call: TRBD1
v_call: TRBV19
clone_size: -
j_call: TRBJ1-5

cdr3_aa: CASSLTFGDEQYF
cdr3_nt: TGTGCCAGCAGCTTAACGTTCGGGGACGAGCAGTACTTC
d_call: -
v_call: TRBV7-3
clone_size: -
j_call: TRBJ2-7

cdr3_aa: CATSDPGQGRGGELFF
cdr3_nt: TGTGCCACCAGTGACCCGGGACAGGGAAGGGGCGGGGAGCTGTTTTTT
d_call: TRBD1
v_call: TRBV24-1
clone_size: -
j_call: TRBJ2-2

cdr3_aa: CAWSVLGGRNSPLHF
cdr3_nt: TGTGCCTGGAGTGTTTTAGGGGGGAGGAATTCACCCCTCCACTTT
d_call: -
v_call: TRBV30
clone_size: -
j_call: TRBJ1-6

cdr3_aa: CASNDRADSPLHF
cdr3_nt: TGCGCCAGCAACGACAGGGCGGATTCACCCCTCCACTTT
d_call: TRBD1
v_call: TRBV10-2
clone_size: -
j_call: TRBJ1-6

cdr3_aa: CATSREDRETGYTF
cdr3_nt: TGTGCCACCAGCAGAGAGGACAGGGAGACTGGCTACACCTTC
d_call: TRBD1
v_call: TRBV15
clone_size: many
j_call: TRBJ1-2

cdr3_aa: CASREGGNTGELFF
cdr3_nt: TGTGCCAGCCGCGAGGGAGGAAACACCGGGGAGCTGTTTTTT
d_call: -
v_call: TRBV6-5
clone_size: -
j_call: TRBJ2-2

cdr3_aa: CASSQVSTGETYEQYF
cdr3_nt: TGTGCCAGCAGCCAAGTTTCAACGGGAGAAACCTACGAGCAGTACTTC
d_call: -
v_call: TRBV4-2
clone_size: -
j_call: TRBJ2-7

cdr3_aa: CASSLEVSVDTGELFF
cdr3_nt: TGTGCCAGCTCCCTTGAGGTTAGCGTCGACACCGGGGAGCTGTTTTTT
d_call: -
v_call: TRBV18
clone_size: once
j_call: TRBJ2-2

cdr3_aa: CARPPGPYGNTIYF
cdr3_nt: TGTGCCAGGCCCCCAGGGCCCTACGGAAACACCATATATTTT
d_call: -
v_call: TRBV21-1
clone_size: -
j_call: TRBJ1-3

cdr3_aa: CASSHGQVSSGANVLTF
cdr3_nt: TGTGCCAGCTCACACGGACAGGTGAGCTCTGGGGCCAACGTCCTGACTTTC
d_call: TRBD1
v_call: TRBV18
clone_size: -
j_call: TRBJ2-6

cdr3_aa: CASSPFAGGDTQYF
cdr3_nt: TGCGCCAGCAGCCCCTTTGCGGGAGGCGATACGCAGTATTTT
d_call: TRBD2
v_call: TRBV4-3
clone_size: -
j_call: TRBJ2-3

cdr3_aa: CASSLAASTSNEQFF
cdr3_nt: TGCGCCAGCAGCTTGGCCGCGTCTACCAGCAATGAGCAGTTCTTC
d_call: -
v_call: TRBV5-1
clone_size: -
j_call: TRBJ2-1

cdr3_aa: CASSTGEDTGELFF
cdr3_nt: TGTGCCAGTAGTACAGGGGAGGACACCGGGGAGCTGTTTTTT
d_call: -
v_call: TRBV19
clone_size: -
j_call: TRBJ2-2

cdr3_aa: CASASGGFSYNEQFF
cdr3_nt: TGTGCCAGCGCCTCGGGGGGGTTCTCCTACAATGAGCAGTTCTTC
d_call: TRBD2
v_call: TRBV25-1
clone_size: -
j_call: TRBJ2-1

cdr3_aa: CASGLISGELFF
cdr3_nt: TGTGCTAGTGGTTTGATTAGCGGGGAGCTGTTTTTT
d_call: -
v_call: TRBV12-5
clone_size: few
j_call: TRBJ2-2

cdr3_aa: CASSLLGAGTF
cdr3_nt: TGTGCCAGCAGCTTGCTTGGGGCTGGAACCTTC
d_call: -
v_call: TRBV5-8
clone_size: -
j_call: TRBJ1-2

cdr3_aa: CASSPVGSSGELFF
cdr3_nt: TGTGCCAGCAGTCCCGTTGGGTCTTCCGGGGAGCTGTTTTTT
d_call: -
v_call: TRBV27
clone_size: -
j_call: TRBJ2-2

cdr3_aa: CASSIMRGDTGELFF
cdr3_nt: TGTGCCAGTAGTATTATGAGGGGAGACACCGGGGAGCTGTTTTTT
d_call: -
v_call: TRBV19
clone_size: -
j_call: TRBJ2-2

cdr3_aa: CASWKGLNSPLHF
cdr3_nt: TGCGCCAGCTGGAAAGGGCTAAATTCACCCCTCCACTTT
d_call: -
v_call: TRBV10-1
clone_size: -
j_call: TRBJ1-6

cdr3_aa: CASTPRGIQPQHF
cdr3_nt: TGTGCCAGCACCCCAAGGGGGATTCAGCCCCAGCATTTT
d_call: -
v_call: TRBV12-3/TRBV12-4
clone_size: -
j_call: TRBJ1-5

cdr3_aa: CASSESQASDLYGYTF
cdr3_nt: TGTGCCAGCAGTGAATCGCAGGCCTCAGACCTTTATGGCTACACCTTC
d_call: -
v_call: TRBV6-1
clone_size: -
j_call: TRBJ1-2